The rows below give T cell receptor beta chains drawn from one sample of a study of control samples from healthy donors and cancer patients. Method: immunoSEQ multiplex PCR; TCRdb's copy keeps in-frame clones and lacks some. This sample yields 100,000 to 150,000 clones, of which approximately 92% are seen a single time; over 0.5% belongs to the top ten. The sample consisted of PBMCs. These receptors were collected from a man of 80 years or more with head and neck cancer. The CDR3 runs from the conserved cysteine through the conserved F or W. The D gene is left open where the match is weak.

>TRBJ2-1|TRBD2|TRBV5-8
CASSSWTRAVGEQFF
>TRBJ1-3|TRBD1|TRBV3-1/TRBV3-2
CASRRTGGSNTIYF
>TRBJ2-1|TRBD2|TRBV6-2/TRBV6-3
CASSRSGRADYNEQFF
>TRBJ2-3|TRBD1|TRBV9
CASSVVGTEDTDTQYF
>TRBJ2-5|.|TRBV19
CASSIVADEETQYF
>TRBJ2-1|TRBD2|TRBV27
CASRSWASGENEQFF
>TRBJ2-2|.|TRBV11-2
CASSLVGELFF
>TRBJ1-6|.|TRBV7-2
CASSLGQGLYSPLHF
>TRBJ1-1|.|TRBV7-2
CASSLASRLLNTEAFF
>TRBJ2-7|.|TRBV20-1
CSWAHPYEQYF
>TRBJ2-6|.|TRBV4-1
CASSQGYLNSGANVLTF
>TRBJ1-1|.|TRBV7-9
CASSSQGNTEAFF
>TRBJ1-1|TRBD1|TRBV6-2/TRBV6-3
CASSYDRGGEAFF
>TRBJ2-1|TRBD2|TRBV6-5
CASSPRTSGGQFF
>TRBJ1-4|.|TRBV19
CASSIGPNEKLFF
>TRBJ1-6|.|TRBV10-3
CAISGGNSPLHF
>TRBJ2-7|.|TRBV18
CASSIGDATYEQYF
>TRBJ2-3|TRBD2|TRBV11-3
CASSSVRRGSTDTQYF
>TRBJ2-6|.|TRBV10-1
CASSGIGANVLTF
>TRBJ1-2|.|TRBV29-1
CSVEDKGRDGYTF
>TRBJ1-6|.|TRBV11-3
CASNSKSGEGLGRSPLHF
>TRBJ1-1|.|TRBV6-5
CASSYLGGGVAEAFF
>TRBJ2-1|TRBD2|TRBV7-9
CASSFGAGDRIF
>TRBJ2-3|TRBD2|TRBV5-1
CASSNVLSSGGAIADTQYF
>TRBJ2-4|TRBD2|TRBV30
CAWGGPGGGIQYF
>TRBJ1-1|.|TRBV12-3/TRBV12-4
CASTRNTEAFF
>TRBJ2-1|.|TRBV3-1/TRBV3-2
CASSPSRERGYNEQFF
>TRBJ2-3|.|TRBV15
CATSIYRSTDTQYF
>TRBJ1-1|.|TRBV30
CASRITRNTEAFF
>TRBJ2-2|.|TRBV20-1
CSASSADNTGELFF
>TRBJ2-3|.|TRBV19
CASSLTTDTQYF
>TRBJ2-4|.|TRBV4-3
CASSQEGWGASKNIQYF
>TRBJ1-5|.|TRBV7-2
CASSLVGQPQHF
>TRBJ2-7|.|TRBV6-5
CASNDPNYEQYF
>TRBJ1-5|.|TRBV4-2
CASSQGRGWQPQHF
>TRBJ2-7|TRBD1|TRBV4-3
CASSQIGDRDYEQYF
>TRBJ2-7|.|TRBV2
CASSLELLSGEQYF
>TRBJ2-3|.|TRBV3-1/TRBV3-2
CASSQDPTSGDTQYF
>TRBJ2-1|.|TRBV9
CASSAMGGVEQFF
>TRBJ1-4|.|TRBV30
CAWSVMGRTNEKLFF
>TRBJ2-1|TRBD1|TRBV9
CASSTRDRVGYNEQFF
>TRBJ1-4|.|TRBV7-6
CASSAEWGSDEKLFF
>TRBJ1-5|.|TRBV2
CASGFNQPQHF
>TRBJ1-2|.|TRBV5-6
CASSRSVGGGYTF
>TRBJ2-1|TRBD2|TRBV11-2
CASSLGLAGGYEQFF
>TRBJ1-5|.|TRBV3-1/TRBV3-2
CASSQGRGNQPQHF
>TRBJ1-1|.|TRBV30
CAWSTTEAFF
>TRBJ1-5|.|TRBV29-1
CSVGRGENQPQHF
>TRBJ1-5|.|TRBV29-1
CSVRQGNQPQHF
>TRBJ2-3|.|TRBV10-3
CAISPTGVGTDTQYF
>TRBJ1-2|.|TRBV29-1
CSAAWGGDGYTF
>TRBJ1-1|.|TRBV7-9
CASSPQANTEAFF
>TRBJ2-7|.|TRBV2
CASSDRMSGEQYF
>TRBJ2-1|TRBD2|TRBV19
CASSARTSGALWGEQFF
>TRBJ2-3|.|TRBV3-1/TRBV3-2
CASSQELGTYYDTQYF
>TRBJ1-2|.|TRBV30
CAWSVGGLTNYGYTF
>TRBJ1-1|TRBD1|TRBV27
CASRAKATGKRWWDTEAFF